The TCR beta chain described here comes from a study of shared clonotypes between healthy human individuals. The germline V gene encodes CDR1 SGHRS and CDR2 YFSETQ. This CDR3 has 17 residues. V lost 0 bases to trimming and J lost 8 bases, with 20 bases between them. Repertoires were generated with immunoSEQ multiplex PCR, while TCRdb's copy carries only in-frame clones and drops some. Of roughly 1,500,000 clones in the sample, 95% to 99% were seen once. The sequenced material came from naive CD4+ T cells sorted from blood. Subset given: CD45RA+ positively selected. The source of this sequence is a man in his thirties or forties in good health. V and J are TRBV5-1 and TRBJ1-4; D ambiguous. CDR3 loop: CASSLEHSATRWEKLFF. The CDR3 bases are TGCGCCAGCAGCTTGGAACACTCTGCCACGAGGTGGGAAAAACTGTTTTTT.